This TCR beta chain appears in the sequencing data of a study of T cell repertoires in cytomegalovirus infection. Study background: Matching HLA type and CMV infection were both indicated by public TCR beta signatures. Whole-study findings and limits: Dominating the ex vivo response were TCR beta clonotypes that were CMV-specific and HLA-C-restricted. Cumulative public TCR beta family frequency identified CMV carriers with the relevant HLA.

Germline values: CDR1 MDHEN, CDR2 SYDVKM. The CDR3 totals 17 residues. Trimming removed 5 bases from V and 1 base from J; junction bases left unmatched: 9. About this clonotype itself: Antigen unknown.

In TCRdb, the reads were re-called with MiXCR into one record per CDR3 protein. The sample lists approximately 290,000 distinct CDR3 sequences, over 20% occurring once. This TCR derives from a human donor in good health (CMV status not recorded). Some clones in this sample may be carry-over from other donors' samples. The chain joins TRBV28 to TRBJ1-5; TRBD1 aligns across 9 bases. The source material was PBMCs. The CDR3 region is CASSPLGGQGSNQPQHF. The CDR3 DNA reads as TGTGCCAGCAGTCCCCTTGGCGGACAGGGGAGCAATCAGCCCCAGCATTTT.